The entry below gives a single T cell receptor (beta chain) sequence along with its context. No antigen is known for it. Germline lookup yields CDR1 MNHEY and CDR2 SVGAGI. Trimming took 4 bases from V and 9 from J, leaving 10 bases between them. The CDR3 length is 12 residues. The entry originates in a study of T cell responses to AZD1222 COVID-19 vaccine. Overall study: Pooled in the analysis were second doses at about 4 or about 12 weeks. Study-wide findings and caveats: Repertoires were sampled only after the peak T cell response. The reported proportion of spike-specific TCRs targeting unmutated variant regions was nearly half.

TCRdb's table, derived via immunoSEQ multiplex PCR, lists solely in-frame clones and lacks some. This sample yields 80,000 to 100,000 clones, of which roughly nine tenths are seen a single time; 10% to 15% belongs to the top ten. This specimen was peripheral blood, taken on day 0 of AZD1222 vaccination. This receptor was taken from an adult in good health. V gene TRBV6-5 combines with J gene TRBJ2-4; D not resolved. CDR3 DNA: TGTGCCAGCAGTTGGTCTAACGGCATTCAGTACTTC. Its protein product is CASSWSNGIQYF.